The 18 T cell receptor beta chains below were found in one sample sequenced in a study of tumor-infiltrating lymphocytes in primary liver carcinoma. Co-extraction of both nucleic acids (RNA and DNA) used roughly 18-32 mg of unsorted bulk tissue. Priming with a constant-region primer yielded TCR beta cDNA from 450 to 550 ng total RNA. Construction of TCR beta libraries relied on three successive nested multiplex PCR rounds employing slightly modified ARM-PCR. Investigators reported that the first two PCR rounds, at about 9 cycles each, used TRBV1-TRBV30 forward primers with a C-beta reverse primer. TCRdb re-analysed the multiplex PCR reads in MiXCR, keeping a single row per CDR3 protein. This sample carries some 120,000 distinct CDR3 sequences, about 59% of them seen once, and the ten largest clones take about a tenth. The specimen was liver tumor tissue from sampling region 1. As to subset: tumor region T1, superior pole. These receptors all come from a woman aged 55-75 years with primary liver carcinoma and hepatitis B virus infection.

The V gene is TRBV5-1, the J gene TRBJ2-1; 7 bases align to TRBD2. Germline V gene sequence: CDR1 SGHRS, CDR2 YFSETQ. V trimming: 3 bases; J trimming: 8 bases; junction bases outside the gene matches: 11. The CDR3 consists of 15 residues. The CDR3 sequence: CASSSGGRAGDEQFF. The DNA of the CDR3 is TGCGCCAGCAGCTCAGGAGGGAGGGCCGGGGATGAGCAGTTCTTC.

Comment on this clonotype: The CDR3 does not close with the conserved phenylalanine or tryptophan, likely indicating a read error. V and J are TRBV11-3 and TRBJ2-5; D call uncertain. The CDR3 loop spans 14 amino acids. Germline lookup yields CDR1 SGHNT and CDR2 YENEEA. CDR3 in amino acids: CTSSLLVVGETQYL. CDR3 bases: TGTACCAGCAGCTTACTGGTGGTTGGAGAGACCCAGTACCTC.

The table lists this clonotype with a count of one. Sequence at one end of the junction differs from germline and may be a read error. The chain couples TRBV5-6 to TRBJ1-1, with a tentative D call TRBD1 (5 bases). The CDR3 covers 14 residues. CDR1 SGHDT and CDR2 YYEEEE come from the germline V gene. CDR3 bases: TGTGCCAGCCGCTTGGGACGGACATGGGGAGAAGCTTTCTTT. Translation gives CASRLGRTWGEAFF.

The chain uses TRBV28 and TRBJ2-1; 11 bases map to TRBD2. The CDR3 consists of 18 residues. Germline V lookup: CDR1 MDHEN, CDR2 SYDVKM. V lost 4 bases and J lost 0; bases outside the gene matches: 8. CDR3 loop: CASSSATSGVGSYNEQFF. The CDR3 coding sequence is TGTGCCAGCAGTTCCGCGACTAGCGGGGTGGGCTCCTACAATGAGCAGTTCTTC.

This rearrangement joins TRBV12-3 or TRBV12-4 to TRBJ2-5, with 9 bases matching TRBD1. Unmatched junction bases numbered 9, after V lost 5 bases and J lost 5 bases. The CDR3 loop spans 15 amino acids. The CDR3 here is CASSNAGTGHETQYF. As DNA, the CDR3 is TGTGCCAGCAGTAATGCCGGGACAGGGCATGAGACCCAGTACTTC.

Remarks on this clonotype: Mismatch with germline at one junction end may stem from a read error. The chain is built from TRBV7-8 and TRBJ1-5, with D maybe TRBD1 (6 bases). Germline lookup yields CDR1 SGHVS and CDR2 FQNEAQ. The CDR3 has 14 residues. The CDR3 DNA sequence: TGTACCAGCAGCCCTGGACAGAACAATCAGCCCCAGCATTTT. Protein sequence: CTSSPGQNNQPQHF.

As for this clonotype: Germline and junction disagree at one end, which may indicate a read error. CDR3 nucleotides: TGCGCCAGCAGCTTGGACTCAAGGCTTGAAGCTTTATTT. Its protein product is CASSLDSRLEALF. This chain links TRBV5-1 with TRBJ1-1; D not certain. Germline V lookup: CDR1 SGHRS, CDR2 YFSETQ. The CDR3 sequence is 13 residues long. Using reference TRBV5-1 and TRBJ1-1 for the parts outside the CDR3, the full variable domain is KAGVTQTPRYLIKTRGQQVTLSCSPISGHRSVSWYQQTPGQGLQFLFEYFSETQRNKGNFPGRFSGRQFSNSRSEMNVSTLELGDSALYLCASSLDSRLEALFGQGTRLTVV.

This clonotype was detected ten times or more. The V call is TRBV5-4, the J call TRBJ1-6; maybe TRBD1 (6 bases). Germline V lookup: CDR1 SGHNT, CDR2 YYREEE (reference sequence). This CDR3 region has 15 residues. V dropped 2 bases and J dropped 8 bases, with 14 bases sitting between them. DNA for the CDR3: TGTGCCAGCAGCTTCGCGGGGGCCGCTTATTCACCCCTCCACTTT. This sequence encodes CASSFAGAAYSPLHF. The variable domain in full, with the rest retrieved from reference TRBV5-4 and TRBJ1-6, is ETGVTQSPTHLIKTRGQQVTLRCSSQSGHNTVSWYQQALGQGPQFIFQYYREEENGRGNFPPRFSGLQFPNYSSELNVNALELDDSALYLCASSFAGAAYSPLHFGNGTRLTVT.

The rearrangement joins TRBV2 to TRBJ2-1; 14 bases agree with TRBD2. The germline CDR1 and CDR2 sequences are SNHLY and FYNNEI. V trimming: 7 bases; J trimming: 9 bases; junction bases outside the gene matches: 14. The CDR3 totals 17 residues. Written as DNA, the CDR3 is TGTGCCAGCACTAGTGGAGGACTAGCGGGAGGAGGGGTTGAGCAGTTCTTC. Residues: CASTSGGLAGGGVEQFF.

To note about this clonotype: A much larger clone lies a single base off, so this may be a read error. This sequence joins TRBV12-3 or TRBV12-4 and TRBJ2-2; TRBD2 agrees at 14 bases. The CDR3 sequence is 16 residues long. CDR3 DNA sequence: TGTGCCAGCACCCGACTAGCGGGAGGGCTCGGCGGGGGGCTGTTTTTT. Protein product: CASTRLAGGLGGGLFF.

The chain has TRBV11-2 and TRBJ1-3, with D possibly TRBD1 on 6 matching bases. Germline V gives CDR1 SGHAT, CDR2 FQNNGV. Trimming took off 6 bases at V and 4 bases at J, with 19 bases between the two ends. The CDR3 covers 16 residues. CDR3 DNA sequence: TGTGCCAGCAGTTATAACGACAGGTCTCAAGGAAACACCATATATTTT. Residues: CASSYNDRSQGNTIYF.

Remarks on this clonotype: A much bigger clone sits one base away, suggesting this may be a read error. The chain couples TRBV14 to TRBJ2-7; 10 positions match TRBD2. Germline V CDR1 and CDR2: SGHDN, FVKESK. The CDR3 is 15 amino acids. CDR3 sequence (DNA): TGTGCCAGCAGCCAAACTAGCGGGGACTCCTACGTGCAGTACTTC. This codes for CASSQTSGDSYVQYF.

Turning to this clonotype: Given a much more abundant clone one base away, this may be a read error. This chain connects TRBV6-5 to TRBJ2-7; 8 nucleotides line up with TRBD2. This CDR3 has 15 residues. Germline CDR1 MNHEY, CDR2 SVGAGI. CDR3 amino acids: CAGSYIAGGSYEQYF. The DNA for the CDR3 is TGTGCCGGCAGTTACATCGCGGGAGGCTCCTACGAGCAGTACTTC.

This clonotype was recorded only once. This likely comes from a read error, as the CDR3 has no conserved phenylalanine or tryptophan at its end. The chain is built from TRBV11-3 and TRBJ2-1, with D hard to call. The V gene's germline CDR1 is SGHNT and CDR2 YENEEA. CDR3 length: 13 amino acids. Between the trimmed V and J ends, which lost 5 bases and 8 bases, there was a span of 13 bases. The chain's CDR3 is CASSRPQMDEQFL. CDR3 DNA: TGTGCCAGCAGCCGACCACAGATGGATGAGCAGTTCTTA.

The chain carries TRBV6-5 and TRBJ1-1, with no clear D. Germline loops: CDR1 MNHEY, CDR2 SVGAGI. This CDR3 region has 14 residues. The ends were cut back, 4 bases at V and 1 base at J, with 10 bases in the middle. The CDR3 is CASSSHWANTEAFF. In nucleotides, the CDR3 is TGTGCCAGCAGTTCGCATTGGGCGAACACTGAAGCTTTCTTT.

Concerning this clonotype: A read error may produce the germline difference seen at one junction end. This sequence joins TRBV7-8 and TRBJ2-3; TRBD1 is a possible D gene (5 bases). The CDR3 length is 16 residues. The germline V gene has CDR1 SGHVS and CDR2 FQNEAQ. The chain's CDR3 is CASSTGELVSTDTQCF. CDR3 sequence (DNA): TGTGCCAGCAGCACAGGCGAGCTTGTTAGCACAGATACGCAGTGTTTT.

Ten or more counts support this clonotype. DNA of the CDR3: TGTGCCAGCAGTTCGACGACAGGGAATCAGCCCCAGCATTTT. Amino acid sequence: CASSSTTGNQPQHF. This chain joins TRBV6-6 and TRBJ1-5; 7 bases are a match to TRBD1. V dropped 4 bases and J dropped 4; count of bases not matched to a gene: 4. This CDR3 spans 14 amino acids. Germline V gene sequence: CDR1 MNHNY, CDR2 SVGAGI (reference sequence).

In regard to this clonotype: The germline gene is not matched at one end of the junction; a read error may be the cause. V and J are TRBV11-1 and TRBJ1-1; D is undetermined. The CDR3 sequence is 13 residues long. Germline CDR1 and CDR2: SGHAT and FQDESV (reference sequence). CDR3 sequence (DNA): TGTGCCATCAGTGCTGACAAGAACACTGATGCTTTCTTT. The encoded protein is CAISADKNTDAFF.